One T cell receptor (beta chain) is described in this entry. The data belong to a study of blood T cells in healthy people across ages. Together with a sample-barcoded 5' primer, a J-beta primer mix was included in a second PCR lasting about 7 to 12 cycles. Every cDNA was tagged by a template-switch adaptor with 12 random nucleotides. One entry per CDR3 protein, called by TCRdb with MiXCR from the 5' RACE reads. Of some 1.7 million distinct CDR3 sequences listed, approximately 28% are singletons. V was pared by 5 bases and J by 9 bases, with 11 bases between. The CDR3 has 13 residues. Germline values: CDR1 SGHAT, CDR2 FQNNGV.

The chain employs TRBV11-2 and TRBJ1-6; perhaps TRBD1 as D (6 bases). The sequence came from a woman in her thirties in good health. What was sequenced was blood. Here the CDR3 reads CASSKRGGSPLHF. Here the CDR3 DNA reads TGTGCCAGCAGCAAGAGAGGGGGTTCACCCCTCCACTTT.